Listed below are T cell receptor beta chains from one sample, sequenced in a study of blood T cell repertoires in COVID-19. Using immunoSEQ multiplex PCR, the repertoire was profiled, and TCRdb retains in-frame clones only, with some absent. The repertoire holds hundreds of thousands of clones, with about 87% as singletons. Material for sequencing was PBMCs or T cells enriched from blood (not recorded which). The receptors were sampled from a woman between 40 and 50 years old with acute COVID-19. Each CDR3 is given with its conserved first and last residue. Fields, in order: V gene, clone size, J gene, D gene, CDR3 protein, CDR3 DNA. The D gene is left open where the match is weak. The size entry is marked missing in some rows and otherwise reads once, few, many or a size class.

V: TRBV14; size: NA; J: TRBJ1-3; D: NA; CDR3: CASSQGVPRSIYF; DNA: TGTGCCAGCAGCCAAGGGGTGCCGAGGTCCATATATTTT
V: TRBV5-1; size: NA; J: TRBJ1-5; D: NA; CDR3: CASSFHPDQPQHF; DNA: TGCGCCAGCAGCTTCCACCCGGATCAGCCCCAGCATTTT
V: TRBV28; size: NA; J: TRBJ1-6; D: NA; CDR3: CASSLTRVLRYNSPLHF; DNA: TGTGCCAGCAGTTTAACTCGAGTTCTTCGTTATAATTCACCCCTCCACTTT
V: TRBV2; size: NA; J: TRBJ2-2; D: TRBD2; CDR3: CASRSRLAGAVTGELFF; DNA: TGTGCCAGCAGGAGTAGGCTAGCGGGAGCAGTGACCGGGGAGCTGTTTTTT
V: TRBV5-4; size: NA; J: TRBJ1-3; D: TRBD1; CDR3: CASSQGQRGNTIYF; DNA: TGTGCCAGCAGCCAGGGACAGAGGGGAAACACCATATATTTT
V: TRBV7-8; size: NA; J: TRBJ2-7; D: NA; CDR3: CASSDFAPRGEQYF; DNA: TGTGCCAGCAGCGACTTCGCGCCCCGCGGGGAGCAGTACTTC
V: TRBV6-5; size: once; J: TRBJ1-4; D: NA; CDR3: CASCRLRGNEKLFF; DNA: TGTGCCAGCTGCCGCCTCAGGGGTAATGAAAAACTGTTTTTT
V: TRBV6-2/TRBV6-3; size: NA; J: TRBJ1-6; D: TRBD1; CDR3: CASSYQDRAYSPLHF; DNA: TGTGCCAGCAGTTACCAGGACAGGGCGTATTCACCCCTCCACTTT
V: TRBV3-1/TRBV3-2; size: NA; J: TRBJ2-1; D: NA; CDR3: CASSHTGVSEQFF; DNA: TGTGCCAGCAGCCACACGGGAGTATCCGAGCAGTTCTTC
V: TRBV7-2; size: NA; J: TRBJ2-3; D: NA; CDR3: CASSSPRSPDTQYF; DNA: TGTGCCAGCAGCTCCCCCCGGAGCCCAGATACGCAGTATTTT
V: TRBV12-3/TRBV12-4; size: few; J: TRBJ2-7; D: NA; CDR3: CASSRGTTYEQYF; DNA: TGTGCCAGCAGTAGGGGGACTACCTACGAGCAGTACTTC
V: TRBV24-1; size: NA; J: TRBJ2-1; D: NA; CDR3: CATSDYYHEQFF; DNA: TGTGCCACCAGTGATTACTATCATGAGCAGTTCTTC
V: TRBV28; size: NA; J: TRBJ2-5; D: NA; CDR3: CASSLSGPGETQYF; DNA: TGTGCCAGCAGTTTATCTGGCCCCGGGGAGACCCAGTACTTC
V: TRBV9; size: NA; J: TRBJ2-2; D: NA; CDR3: CASREGSSGELFF; DNA: TGTGCCAGCAGGGAAGGGAGTTCCGGGGAGCTGTTTTTT
V: TRBV7-9; size: NA; J: TRBJ1-2; D: TRBD1; CDR3: CASSLVQGADYGYTF; DNA: TGTGCCAGCAGCTTAGTTCAGGGGGCGGACTATGGCTACACCTTC
V: TRBV7-8; size: NA; J: TRBJ2-5; D: TRBD1; CDR3: CASSFERQGLKRETQYF; DNA: TGTGCCAGCAGCTTCGAGAGACAGGGCCTCAAGAGGGAGACCCAGTACTTC
V: TRBV21-1; size: NA; J: TRBJ1-5; D: NA; CDR3: CASTDYSNQPQHF; DNA: TGTGCCAGCACGGACTATAGCAATCAGCCCCAGCATTTT
V: TRBV7-2; size: few; J: TRBJ2-7; D: TRBD2; CDR3: CASSALAGVTYEQYF; DNA: TGTGCCAGCAGCGCCCTAGCGGGAGTGACCTACGAGCAGTACTTC
V: TRBV11-3; size: once; J: TRBJ1-5; D: TRBD1; CDR3: CASSPSSGTGSQPQHF; DNA: TGTGCCAGCAGCCCGAGCTCCGGGACAGGGAGTCAGCCCCAGCATTTT
V: TRBV5-1; size: NA; J: TRBJ2-2; D: NA; CDR3: CASSLTTTGELFF; DNA: TGCGCCAGCAGCTTGACTACCACCGGGGAGCTGTTTTTT
V: TRBV5-1; size: NA; J: TRBJ1-2; D: NA; CDR3: CASSPTGLYGYTF; DNA: TGCGCCAGCAGTCCTACAGGCCTATATGGCTACACCTTC
V: TRBV7-9; size: NA; J: TRBJ1-2; D: TRBD1; CDR3: CASSLPGAGGSSLGYTF; DNA: TGTGCCAGCAGCTTACCCGGCGCAGGGGGCTCTAGTCTTGGCTACACCTTC
V: TRBV18; size: NA; J: TRBJ1-1; D: TRBD1; CDR3: CASSTRQGNTEAFF; DNA: TGTGCCAGCTCAACTCGACAGGGTAACACTGAAGCTTTCTTT